This TCR beta chain is drawn from a study of OX40 agonist ivuxolimab in advanced cancers. Describing the broader study: Ivuxolimab was a fully human IgG2 agonistic monoclonal antibody targeting the costimulatory receptor OX40 (CD134). The point of sequencing TCRbeta in the periphery was to test whether ivuxolimab changed TCR sequence diversity and drove clonal T-cell expansion. Partial responses occurred in three dose-escalation patients: two with cutaneous melanoma and one with hepatocellular carcinoma. Intravenous ivuxolimab was administered to patients every 2 weeks at six dose levels: 0.01, 0.1, 0.3, 1.5, 3 and 10 mg/kg. The paper covers the monotherapy dose-escalation part of the phase I ivuxolimab trial, which included N of about 50 patients. A male proportion of 75% to 85% and a mean age of roughly 55 years, ranging from roughly 23 to 85, were recorded for the dose-escalation cohort. Patients were allowed to have had prior anti-PD-1, anti-PD-L1 or anti-CTLA-4 therapy, and approximately 40% of the dose-escalation patients had been treated with checkpoint inhibitors. Among the 52 dose-escalation patients, about 19 had hepatocellular carcinoma, 15 melanoma, 9 renal cell carcinoma and 9 head and neck cancer. General conclusions and limits of the study: Which antigens the clonally expanded peripheral T cells were specific for was not determined. Partial responders in the 0.1-3.0 mg/kg groups had among the lowest normalized peripheral clonal expansion, especially among CD8+ T cells. Low levels of normalized T-cell clonal expansion were also seen in some nonresponding patients. At doses of 0.1 to 3.0 mg/kg, clonal expansion of both CD4+ and CD8+ T cells in blood was seen between baseline and week 6. On average, CD8+ T cells showed more expanded clones than CD4+ T cells after ivuxolimab.

The CDR3 numbers 17 residues from cysteine through phenylalanine. This entry keeps only the CDR3 DNA: 51 bases, framed from base 1. CDR1 and CDR2 are drawn from the germline V gene: SGHAT, FQNNGV. Unmatched junction bases come to 14, with V trimmed by 5 bases and J by 2 bases. Patients with autoimmune disease history or receiving systemic immunosuppression were excluded from the trial. Peripheral blood for TCR sequencing was drawn from every dose cohort at baseline, at cycle 4 day 1 and at cycle 7 day 1. Samples came from an open-label, multicenter, first-in-human phase I dose-escalation trial of ivuxolimab. Adults with locally advanced or metastatic head and neck squamous cell, hepatocellular, melanoma or renal cell carcinoma were enrolled in the trial. CD4+ and CD8+ T cells were sorted separately from peripheral blood before TCR sequencing. As regards this clone: The specificity of this receptor is unknown. No much larger clone exists at a distance of one base, and base qualities are not known.

For sequencing of the TCRbeta CDR3 region, genomic DNA was extracted from the sorted cells. The immunoSEQ Assay was used for sequencing of TCRbeta CDR3 regions. In its TCRdb copy, this immuneACCESS table keeps in-frame sequences only and misses some clones. Where compared with another copy, unresolved V genes explain less than half of these, and the others have no known cause. In all, the sample holds 45,000 to 65,000 clones, and approximately 84% of those were seen once. The top ten hold 10% to 15% of the sample. The V and J segments used are TRBV11-2 and TRBJ2-5, and 7 bases in between align with TRBD1. This sequence originates from an adult with an advanced solid tumor such as melanoma, head and neck, liver or kidney cancer. Material: CD4+ or CD8+ T cells sorted from blood, obtained in a trial of the OX40 agonist ivuxolimab. The CDR3 region: CASSLVGTASHQETQYF. The nucleotides are TGTGCCAGCAGCCTAGTCGGGACAGCCTCACATCAAGAGACCCAGTACTTC.